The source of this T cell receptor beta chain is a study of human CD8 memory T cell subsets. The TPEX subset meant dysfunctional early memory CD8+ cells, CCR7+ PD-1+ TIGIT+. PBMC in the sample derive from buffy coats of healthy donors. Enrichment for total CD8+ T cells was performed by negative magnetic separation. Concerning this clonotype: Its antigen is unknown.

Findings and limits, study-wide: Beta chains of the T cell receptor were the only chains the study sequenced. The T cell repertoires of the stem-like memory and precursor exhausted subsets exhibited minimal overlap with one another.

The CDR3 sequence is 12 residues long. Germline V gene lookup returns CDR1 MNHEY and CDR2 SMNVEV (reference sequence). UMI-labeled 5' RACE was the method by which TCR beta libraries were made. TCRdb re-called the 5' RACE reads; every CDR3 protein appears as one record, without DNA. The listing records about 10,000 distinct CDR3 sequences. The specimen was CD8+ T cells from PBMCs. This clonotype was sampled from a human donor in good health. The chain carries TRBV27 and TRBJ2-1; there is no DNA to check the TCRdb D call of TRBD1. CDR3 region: CASSFQGDEQFF.